The T cell receptor beta chain described here comes from a study of blood T cell repertoires in COVID-19. At the level of the study: Sites in the United States, Italy and Spain provided acute and convalescent COVID-19 samples. In each case, the material was cDNA or gDNA derived from T cells, B-cell-depleted T cells, or PBMCs.

Per the original data handling: Amplification from reference gene primers served as the basis for estimated nucleated cell counts. Only in-frame clones appear in the TCRdb table, and some are missing; sequencing was by immunoSEQ multiplex PCR. That table furnishes V, J and clone size, whereas the DNA furnished D and trimming. The table includes approximately 320,000 clones, roughly 85% detected once. The V and J ends lost 2 bases and 2 bases, in that order; junction bases with no gene match: 4. The CDR3 runs to 17 residues. Germline V lookup: CDR1 SEHNR, CDR2 FQNEAQ (reference sequence). What was sequenced was peripheral blood. The TCR originated in a human donor in a cohort sampled during active COVID-19. The chain couples TRBV7-9 to TRBJ1-6, with TRBD1 matching over 9 bases. The DNA for the CDR3 is TGTGCCAGCAGCTTAATGGGACAGGGACCCTATAATTCACCCCTCCACTTT. It translates to CASSLMGQGPYNSPLHF.